One and the same sample provided the 22 T cell receptor beta chains below, sequenced in a study of early T cells in non-severe SARS-CoV-2 infection. TCRdb itself ran the 5' RACE reads through MiXCR, one entry per CDR3 protein. The profile covers approximately 23,000 distinct CDR3 sequences, with about 4.5% appearing a single time and approximately 10% taken by the ten largest. The sequenced sample was whole blood. The receptor source for this set is an adult who was a healthcare worker with PCR-confirmed SARS-CoV-2 infection or an uninfected control (not recorded which).

This clonotype was found a few times. The rearrangement uses TRBV20-1 and TRBJ2-5; D gene ambiguous. The CDR3 length is 14 residues. The germline V and J ends were trimmed by 0 bases and 2 bases, with 10 bases remaining between them. Germline V gives CDR1 DFQATT, CDR2 SNEGSKA (reference sequence). Here the CDR3 reads CSARDFVIQETQYF. CDR3 in DNA: TGCAGTGCTAGAGATTTCGTGATTCAAGAGACCCAGTACTTC.

This clonotype appeared many times. The chain recombines TRBV28 with TRBJ2-7; a possible D gene is TRBD2 (8 bases). This CDR3 is built from 16 residues. Trimming removed 3 bases at V and 3 bases at J, with 18 bases between. CDR1 is MDHEN and CDR2 is SYDVKM in the germline V gene. The CDR3: CASSFAGGGGRYEQYF. CDR3 DNA: TGTGCCAGCAGTTTTGCGGGGGGAGGGGGCCGCTACGAGCAGTACTTC. Filled out from reference TRBV28 and TRBJ2-7, the complete variable domain reads DVKVTQSSRYLVKRTGEKVFLECVQDMDHENMFWYRQDPGLGLRLIYFSYDVKMKEKGDIPEGYSVSREKKERFSLILESASTNQTSMYLCASSFAGGGGRYEQYFGPGTRLTVT.

This clonotype appeared a few times. At one boundary the junction diverges from the germline segment, which might be a read error. V usage is TRBV3-1 and J usage is TRBJ1-2; 7 bases are shared with TRBD1. Germline CDR1 reads LGHDT; CDR2 reads YNNKEL (reference sequence). The CDR3 is made up of 16 amino acids. The CDR3 region has the DNA TGTGCCAGCAGCCAGGTCGGACAGGAGCGTTACTATCGCTACACCTTC. It encodes CASSQVGQERYYRYTF.

In this sample, this clonotype turned up many times. The J gene is TRBJ2-7, the V gene TRBV11-1; D not certain. Germline V gene sequence: CDR1 SGHAT, CDR2 FQDESV (reference sequence). The CDR3 extends over 15 amino acids. Between the trimmed V and J ends, which lost 2 bases and 2 bases, there was a span of 13 bases. CDR3 region: CASSLIGSITYEQYF. The CDR3 nucleotides read TGTGCCAGCAGCTTAATAGGTAGTATAACCTACGAGCAGTACTTC.

This clonotype has a count of ten or more. The gene calls are TRBV15 and TRBJ2-1, with TRBD2 matching over 9 bases. V lost 0 bases, J lost 5 bases, and 8 bases stayed unmatched. The CDR3 covers 17 residues. Germline CDR1 and CDR2: LNHNV and YYDKDF (reference sequence). CDR3 sequence (DNA): TGTGCCACCAGCAGAGATATTGGAGCGGGGGGCAACAATGAGCAGTTCTTC. As protein: CATSRDIGAGGNNEQFF.

This clonotype showed up many times. The V call is TRBV20-1, the J call TRBJ2-3, with no clear D. Trimming shortened V by 1 base and J by 6 bases, and 11 bases separated the two germline ends. Germline V lookup: CDR1 DFQATT, CDR2 SNEGSKA (reference sequence). This CDR3 has 13 residues. CDR3 loop: CSARAQAGDTQYF. For the CDR3, the DNA is TGCAGTGCTAGAGCTCAGGCCGGTGATACGCAGTATTTT.

At least ten counts were recorded for this clonotype. J is TRBJ2-1 and V is TRBV7-6, with D unresolved. CDR1 and CDR2 from the germline V gene are SGHVS and FNYEAQ. The CDR3 consists of 16 residues. The ends were cut back, 3 bases at V and 6 bases at J, with 18 bases in the middle. The CDR3 is CASSFRALSPSNEQFF. CDR3 nucleotide sequence: TGTGCCAGCAGCTTTAGGGCCCTATCCCCTAGCAATGAGCAGTTCTTC.

To note about this clonotype: A much larger clone lies one base from this, so it may be a read error. The chain is built from TRBV7-3 and TRBJ2-3; 7 bases are shared with TRBD2. The CDR3 covers 15 residues. Trimming took 2 bases from V and 6 from J; bases not matched to a gene: 8. In germline, CDR1 is SGHTA, CDR2 FQGTGA. CDR3 DNA sequence: TGTGCCAGCAGCTTAGCGGGCGGGAGCGGTGATACGCAGTATTTT. It is translated as CASSLAGGSGDTQYF.

The table lists this clonotype with many counts. This chain joins TRBV4-3 and TRBJ1-4; 8 positions agree with TRBD1. V lost 1 base, J lost 3 bases, and 4 bases stayed unmatched. This CDR3 is 16 amino acids long. CDR1 and CDR2 from the germline V gene are LGHNA and YSLEER. The CDR3 nucleotides read TGCGCCAGCAGCCAAGCGGACAGGGCCGCTAATGAAAAACTGTTTTTT. Protein sequence: CASSQADRAANEKLFF.

This clonotype was observed a handful of times. The V gene is TRBV20-1, the J gene TRBJ2-3; D is undetermined. Germline V gene data show CDR1 as DFQATT and CDR2 as SNEGSKA (reference sequence). The V gene lost 0 bases and the J gene lost 0 bases, with 10 bases spanning the gap. The CDR3 consists of 15 residues. The DNA of the CDR3 is TGCAGTGCTAGAGATATGAGACGGAGCACAGATACGCAGTATTTT. It is translated as CSARDMRRSTDTQYF.

This clonotype was counted at least ten times. The rearrangement uses TRBV7-8 and TRBJ1-1, with D unclear. The CDR3 runs to 14 residues. The V end lost 2 bases, the J end lost 5 bases, and 12 bases lay between the germline ends. Germline CDR1 is SGHVS and CDR2 is FQNEAQ. The CDR3 DNA follows: TGTGCCAGCAGCTTAAGGGTGACACCGACTGAAGCTTTCTTT. Encoded protein: CASSLRVTPTEAFF.

This clonotype is medium-sized in the sample. The chain uses TRBV28 and TRBJ2-2; unclear D gene. Trimming removed 6 bases from V and 5 bases from J, with 4 bases in between. Germline V CDR1 and CDR2: MDHEN, SYDVKM. This CDR3 is built from 11 residues. CDR3 residues: CASSLTGELFF. The CDR3 coding sequence is TGTGCCAGCAGCTTAACCGGGGAGCTGTTTTTT. Supplemented by reference TRBV28 and TRBJ2-2, the full variable domain reads DVKVTQSSRYLVKRTGEKVFLECVQDMDHENMFWYRQDPGLGLRLIYFSYDVKMKEKGDIPEGYSVSREKKERFSLILESASTNQTSMYLCASSLTGELFFGEGSRLTVL.

This clonotype showed up just a few times. The chain recombines TRBV29-1 with TRBJ2-2, with D possibly being TRBD1 (5 bases). The V and J ends lost 4 bases and 5 bases respectively, with 11 bases between them. CDR3 length equals 13 residues. The V gene's germline CDR1 is SQVTM and CDR2 ANQGSEA. CDR3 DNA sequence: TGCAGCGTTGGCCAGGGAAGGACCGGGGAGCTGTTTTTT. This gives the protein CSVGQGRTGELFF.

This clonotype was picked up many times. CDR3 sequence reads: CASRSRMGSGDNEQFF. The CDR3 region has the DNA TGTGCCAGCAGATCTCGTATGGGTAGCGGAGACAATGAGCAGTTCTTC. The chain joins TRBV11-2 to TRBJ2-1; TRBD2 is a possible D gene (6 bases). The CDR3 length is 16 residues. From germline, CDR1 is SGHAT and CDR2 FQNNGV. V lost 6 bases and J lost 5, with 20 bases in between. Drawing the rest from reference TRBV11-2 and TRBJ2-1, the complete variable domain is EAGVAQSPRYKIIEKRQSVAFWCNPISGHATLYWYQQILGQGPKLLIQFQNNGVVDDSQLPKDRFSAERLKGVDSTLKIQPAKLEDSAVYLCASRSRMGSGDNEQFFGPGTRLTVL.

This clonotype was seen repeatedly, ten times or more. This chain joins TRBV3-1 and TRBJ2-7, with TRBD2 identical over 8 bases. Germline V CDR1 and CDR2: LGHDT, YNNKEL (reference sequence). V was pared by 1 base and J by 3 bases, with 5 bases of the junction left unmatched. This CDR3 spans 15 amino acids. CDR3 in DNA: TGTGCCAGCAGCCAAGTAACTAGCGGAGACTACGAGCAGTACTTC. It translates to CASSQVTSGDYEQYF.

This clonotype was counted ten times or more. The chain links TRBV2 to TRBJ2-2; no clear D. This CDR3 is built from 13 residues. Germline CDR1 reads SNHLY; CDR2 reads FYNNEI. Trimming left V 3 bases short and J 7 bases short, with 9 bases between. In DNA, the CDR3 is TGTGCCAGCAGTGATCTGGGCGGCGGGGAGCTGTTTTTT. This encodes CASSDLGGGELFF.

This clonotype occurred many times. The rearrangement joins TRBV11-2 to TRBJ2-1; D is unresolved. The germline V gene encodes CDR1 SGHAT and CDR2 FQNNGV. V was pared by 8 bases and J by 7 bases, with 15 bases between. CDR3 length equals 13 residues. The CDR3 spells CASAPYVGNEQFF. CDR3 bases: TGTGCCAGCGCCCCATATGTAGGGAATGAGCAGTTCTTC.

This clonotype appeared many times. The V call is TRBV4-1, the J call TRBJ2-5; D remains unclear. Germline V gene data show CDR1 as MGHRA and CDR2 as YSYEKL. The V and J ends lost 3 bases and 5 bases respectively, with 4 bases between them. The length of the CDR3 is 11 residues. The CDR3 nucleotides read TGCGCCAGCAGCCAGGATGAGACCCAGTACTTC. Its translation: CASSQDETQYF.

In its sample, this clonotype ranks as medium-sized. This sequence joins TRBV7-9 and TRBJ2-7, with 10 nucleotides matching TRBD2. Germline CDR1 and CDR2: SEHNR and FQNEAQ (reference sequence). CDR3 length equals 15 residues. With V trimmed by 5 bases and J by 6 bases, 10 bases remained unmatched. Written as DNA, the CDR3 is TGTGCCAGCAGCCAGTCTCTAGCGGGAGTAGGCGAGCAGTACTTC. Protein product: CASSQSLAGVGEQYF. The full variable domain, rest sourced from reference TRBV7-9 and TRBJ2-7, is DTGVSQNPRHKITKRGQNVTFRCDPISEHNRLYWYRQTLGQGPEFLTYFQNEAQLEKSRLLSDRFSAERPKGSFSTLEIQRTEQGDSAMYLCASSQSLAGVGEQYFGPGTRLTVT.

This clonotype was picked up many times. V gene TRBV12-3 or TRBV12-4 combines with J gene TRBJ1-6; D is unresolved. V was pared by 5 bases and J by 7 bases, with 12 bases between. The CDR3 is made up of 14 amino acids. The CDR3 reads CASSRSMGNSPLHF. The CDR3 DNA reads as TGTGCCAGCAGTCGGTCGATGGGAAATTCACCCCTCCACTTT.

In its sample, this clonotype was seen many times. The rearrangement joins TRBV5-4 to TRBJ2-2, with D perhaps matching TRBD1 or TRBD2 (5 bases each). The CDR3 extends over 15 amino acids. The germline V gene has CDR1 SGHNT and CDR2 YYREEE (reference sequence). Between the trimmed V and J ends, which lost 4 bases and 4 bases, there was a span of 14 bases. In DNA, the CDR3 is TGTGCCAGCAGCCTAGAGGGGTTTGGCACCGGGGAGCTGTTTTTT. Amino acid sequence: CASSLEGFGTGELFF.

This clonotype was detected ten times or more. The chain links TRBV6-1 to TRBJ2-1; 7 positions match TRBD1. Germline V gene sequence: CDR1 MNHNS, CDR2 SASEGT. The trim removed 7 bases at V and 4 bases at J, leaving 10 bases unmatched. The CDR3 runs 15 residues. The CDR3 sequence is CASTQTGSQYNEQFF. The CDR3 DNA follows: TGTGCCAGCACTCAGACAGGGTCTCAGTACAATGAGCAGTTCTTC.